The next 21 T cell receptor beta chains were all read from a single sample in a study of CD8 T cells in Susac syndrome. Random hexamers were used to reverse transcribe an amount of roughly 0.45 to 1 ug RNA. TCRdb called the immunoSEQ multiplex PCR reads again in MiXCR, with one record for every CDR3 protein. This repertoire shows around 270,000 distinct CDR3 sequences, about 82% found once; its top ten account for around 0.2%. The sample comprised CD8+ T cells from PBMCs. These receptors all stem from a human donor with multiple sclerosis.

This chain joins TRBV2 and TRBJ2-3; no definite D call. The CDR3 sequence is 12 residues long. V was cut by 6 bases and J by 8 bases, with 12 bases left in between. Germline V CDR1 and CDR2: SNHLY, FYNNEI. CDR3 amino acids: CASRETEITQYF. The CDR3 DNA reads as TGTGCCAGCAGGGAAACGGAGATTACGCAGTATTTT.

The V call is TRBV6-2 or TRBV6-3, the J call TRBJ1-2; D not resolved. This CDR3 contains 15 residues. In germline, CDR1 is MNHEY, CDR2 SVGEGT. V was trimmed by 4 bases and J by 0 bases, leaving 12 bases between them. CDR3 in DNA: TGTGCCAGCAGTTCCTCGGGCAGAGCTAACTATGGCTACACCTTC. As protein: CASSSSGRANYGYTF.

The chain is built from TRBV13 and TRBJ2-2; D uncertain. The V end lost 2 bases, the J end lost 0 bases, and 7 bases lay between the germline ends. The CDR3 totals 15 residues. The germline V gene encodes CDR1 PRHDT and CDR2 FYEKMQ (reference sequence). This CDR3 reads CASSLQPANTGELFF. DNA for the CDR3: TGTGCCAGCAGCTTACAACCCGCGAACACCGGGGAGCTGTTTTTT.

The chain joins TRBV11-3 to TRBJ2-2; the D gene is possibly TRBD1 (5 bases). Per germline, CDR1 SGHNT and CDR2 YENEEA. The CDR3 spans 13 residues. V was shortened by 5 bases and J by 8 bases, with 12 bases between the two germline ends. CDR3 amino acids: CASSPGNWGELFF. The CDR3 DNA reads TGTGCCAGCAGCCCAGGGAATTGGGGGGAGCTGTTTTTT. Supplemented by reference TRBV11-3 and TRBJ2-2, the full variable domain reads EAGVVQSPRYKIIEKKQPVAFWCNPISGHNTLYWYLQNLGQGPELLIRYENEEAVDDSQLPKDRFSAERLKGVDSTLKIQPAELGDSAVYLCASSPGNWGELFFGEGSRLTVL.

The V and J genes are TRBV11-1 and TRBJ2-1; the match to TRBD2 covers 13 bases. Germline lookup yields CDR1 SGHAT and CDR2 FQDESV (reference sequence). The CDR3 has 20 residues. Trimming cost V 1 base and J 2 bases; bases outside gene matches: 11. The CDR3 nucleotides are TGTGCCAGCAGCTTAGTCCCCGGGACTAGCGGGACCCACACCTACAATGAGCAGTTCTTC. Its protein product is CASSLVPGTSGTHTYNEQFF.

This clonotype was picked up one time. The chain is built from TRBV4-3 and TRBJ2-3; D possibly corresponds to TRBD1 (6 bases). Germline CDR1 reads LGHNA; CDR2 reads YSLEER. V lost 1 base, J lost 2 bases, and 10 bases lay in between. This CDR3 is 15 amino acids long. The CDR3 DNA follows: TGCGCCAGCAGCCAAGGGAGGACAGTCACAGATACGCAGTATTTT. It translates to CASSQGRTVTDTQYF.

The V gene is TRBV18, the J gene TRBJ2-5, with 8 bases fitting TRBD2. Germline assignment: CDR1 KGHSH and CDR2 LQKENI. Trimming cost V 3 bases and J 5 bases; bases outside gene matches: 11. The CDR3 consists of 16 residues. The CDR3 sequence: CASSPFSSGRDETQYF. CDR3 bases: TGTGCCAGCTCACCTTTTTCTAGCGGGCGCGACGAGACCCAGTACTTC. Full variable domain (rest looked up from reference TRBV18 and TRBJ2-5): NAGVMQNPRHLVRRRGQEARLRCSPMKGHSHVYWYRQLPEEGLKFMVYLQKENIIDESGMPKERFSAEFPKEGPSILRIQQVVRGDSAAYFCASSPFSSGRDETQYFGPGTRLLVL.

V is TRBV20-1 and J is TRBJ2-5; TRBD2 agrees at 9 bases. Per germline, CDR1 DFQATT and CDR2 SNEGSKA (reference sequence). V shed 6 bases and J 1 base; nucleotides not matched to a gene: 3. This CDR3 region has 13 residues. In DNA, the CDR3 is TGCAGTGCCAGGACTAGCGTCCAAGAGACCCAGTACTTC. Protein product: CSARTSVQETQYF.

The J gene is TRBJ2-1, the V gene TRBV7-9, with TRBD2 identical over 11 bases. Germline assignment: CDR1 SEHNR and CDR2 FQNEAQ (reference sequence). Losses at the gene ends were 5 bases for V and 2 bases for J; bases not matched to a gene: 8. The CDR3 has 17 amino acids. CDR3 nucleotides: TGTGCCAGCAGCGCGTCCGGGACTAGCGGCCCCTACAATGAGCAGTTCTTC. Translated: CASSASGTSGPYNEQFF.

This rearrangement joins TRBV6-2 or TRBV6-3 to TRBJ2-1, with D tentatively TRBD2 (5 bases). CDR1 and CDR2 (germline): MNHEY, SVGEGT. Deletions cut 6 bases from V and 8 bases from J, with 11 bases between. CDR3 length: 12 amino acids. The DNA of the CDR3 is TGTGCCAGCAGCCCCCTCGGGGATGAGCAGTTCTTC. Residues: CASSPLGDEQFF.

In this sample, this clonotype turned up once. The genes are TRBV27 and TRBJ2-7; no firm D call. V lost 3 bases and J 4 bases, leaving 16 bases between the germline ends. The CDR3 totals 15 residues. CDR1 MNHEY and CDR2 SMNVEV come from the germline V gene (reference sequence). The CDR3 loop is CASSFIGVGQYEQYF. CDR3 in DNA: TGTGCCAGCAGTTTTATTGGTGTCGGTCAATACGAGCAGTACTTC.

The genes are TRBV9 and TRBJ2-2; D not resolved. V lost 0 bases to trimming and J lost 5 bases, with 11 bases between them. This CDR3 contains 15 residues. The V gene's germline CDR1 is SGDLS and CDR2 YYNGEE. The CDR3, as DNA: TGTGCCAGCAGCGTAGTCGCAGGACGGACCGGGGAGCTGTTTTTT. Protein: CASSVVAGRTGELFF. Supplemented by reference TRBV9 and TRBJ2-2, the full variable domain reads DSGVTQTPKHLITATGQRVTLRCSPRSGDLSVYWYQQSLDQGLQFLIQYYNGEERAKGNILERFSAQQFPDLHSELNLSSLELGDSALYFCASSVVAGRTGELFFGEGSRLTVL.

This rearrangement joins TRBV6-5 to TRBJ1-1; 8 bases fit TRBD1. This CDR3 comprises 14 residues. CDR1 and CDR2 from the germline V gene are MNHEY and SVGAGI. V was pared by 4 bases and J by 5 bases, with 6 bases of the junction left unmatched. The CDR3: CASSSTGVGTEAFF. CDR3 bases: TGTGCCAGCAGTTCGACAGGGGTTGGAACTGAAGCTTTCTTT.

This clonotype has just one count. The chain is built from TRBV20-1 and TRBJ2-7, with D perhaps TRBD1 (5 bases). The CDR3 covers 14 residues. Germline CDR1 reads DFQATT; CDR2 reads SNEGSKA (reference sequence). The V gene lost 0 bases and the J gene lost 1 base, with 10 bases spanning the gap. Here the CDR3 DNA reads TGCAGTGCTAGAGATGAACAGGAGTCCTACGAGCAGTACTTC. As protein: CSARDEQESYEQYF.

The V call is TRBV6-5, the J call TRBJ1-1, with 7 bases identical to TRBD1. The CDR3 runs to 14 residues. Germline CDR1 reads MNHEY; CDR2 reads SVGAGI. The ends lost 4 bases at V and 4 bases at J; junction bases unmatched: 6. CDR3 sequence (DNA): TGTGCCAGCAGTTCCGAACAGGGGACCACTGAAGCTTTCTTT. This gives the protein CASSSEQGTTEAFF.

The rearrangement uses TRBV28 and TRBJ1-2; D not resolved. V was clipped by 9 bases and J by 5 bases, with 22 bases between them. Per the germline V gene, CDR1 is MDHEN and CDR2 is SYDVKM. CDR3 length: 15 residues. Here the CDR3 DNA reads TGTGCCAGTTACACCGCTTTCACTACTGCTTATGGCTACACCTTC. Its translation is CASYTAFTTAYGYTF.

The chain has TRBV18 and TRBJ1-1; tentative D call: TRBD1 (5 bases). The V end lost 3 bases, the J end lost 5 bases, and 19 bases lay between the germline ends. The germline CDR1 and CDR2 sequences are KGHSH and LQKENI. The CDR3 is 16 amino acids. The CDR3 DNA sequence: TGTGCCAGCTCACCGCCACAGTTGGGGACGGGTACTGAAGCTTTCTTT. It codes for CASSPPQLGTGTEAFF.

CDR3 region: CASSWAGTYDEQFF. DNA for the CDR3: TGTGCCAGCAGCTGGGCGGGGACTTACGATGAGCAGTTCTTC. The rearrangement joins TRBV14 to TRBJ2-1; possibly TRBD2 for D (6 bases). CDR1 is SGHDN, CDR2 FVKESK, per germline. The CDR3 spans 14 residues. The V end was cut by 5 bases, the J end by 8 bases, with 16 bases between.

The CDR3 reads CSARVTGEGTEAFF. Here the CDR3 DNA reads TGCAGTGCTAGAGTGACAGGGGAGGGCACTGAAGCTTTCTTT. V and J are TRBV20-1 and TRBJ1-1, with 8 bases fitting TRBD1. There are 14 residues in the CDR3. Germline values: CDR1 DFQATT, CDR2 SNEGSKA (reference sequence). V shed 1 base, J shed 4 bases, and the junction held 5 bases outside the gene matches.

CDR3 region: CSASVGLAGGPEGRLRYEQYF. Here the CDR3 DNA reads TGCAGTGCTAGTGTGGGACTAGCGGGAGGGCCGGAGGGTCGCCTCCGGTACGAGCAGTACTTC. The chain has TRBV20-1 and TRBJ2-7, with 16 bases that match TRBD2. V was pared by 3 bases and J by 4 bases, with 21 bases of the junction left unmatched. CDR1 and CDR2 (germline): DFQATT, SNEGSKA (reference sequence). The CDR3 has 21 amino acids.

The chain couples TRBV4-1 to TRBJ2-3; possibly TRBD2 for D (6 bases). The germline CDR1 and CDR2 sequences are MGHRA and YSYEKL. V shed 3 bases and J shed 2 bases, with 15 bases lying between them. The length of the CDR3 is 16 residues. CDR3 DNA: TGCGCCAGCAGCCAGGGGTCTAGCGATGCCACAGATACGCAGTATTTT. It codes for CASSQGSSDATDTQYF.